This TCR beta chain was captured in a study of cytomegalovirus exposure and HLA in healthy donors. V was shortened by 10 bases and J by 4 bases, with 17 bases between the two germline ends. This CDR3 contains 14 residues. Germline V gives CDR1 ENHRY, CDR2 SYGVKD. PCR was performed using 60 Vbeta and 13 Jbeta primers. Clones were read by immunoSEQ multiplex PCR, and TCRdb kept only the in-frame ones, dropping some. The table has over 120,000 clones, almost 85% seen once. This clone was seen a handful of times. The chain carries TRBV10-3 and TRBJ2-1; D perhaps matches TRBD2 (6 bases). The sequence was obtained from a woman in her sixties in good health and CMV-seropositive. Sequencing was done on a sample of PBMCs. The CDR3 reads CASRRAGGYNEQFF. The CDR3 region has the DNA TGTGCCAGCAGGAGGGCCGGTGGTTACAATGAGCAGTTCTTC.